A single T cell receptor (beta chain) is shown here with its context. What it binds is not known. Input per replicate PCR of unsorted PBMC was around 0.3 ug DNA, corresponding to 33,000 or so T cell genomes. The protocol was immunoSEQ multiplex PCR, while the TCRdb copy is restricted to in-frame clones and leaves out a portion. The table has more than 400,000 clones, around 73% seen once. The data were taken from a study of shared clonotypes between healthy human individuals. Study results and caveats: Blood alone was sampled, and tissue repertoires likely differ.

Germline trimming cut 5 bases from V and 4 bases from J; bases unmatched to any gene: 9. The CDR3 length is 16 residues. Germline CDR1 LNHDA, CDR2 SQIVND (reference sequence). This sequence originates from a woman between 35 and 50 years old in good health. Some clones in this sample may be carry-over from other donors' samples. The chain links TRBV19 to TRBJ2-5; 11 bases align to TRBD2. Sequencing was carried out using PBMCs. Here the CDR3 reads CASSSFGTSGLETQYF. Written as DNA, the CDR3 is TGTGCCAGTAGTTCCTTCGGGACTAGCGGACTAGAGACCCAGTACTTC.